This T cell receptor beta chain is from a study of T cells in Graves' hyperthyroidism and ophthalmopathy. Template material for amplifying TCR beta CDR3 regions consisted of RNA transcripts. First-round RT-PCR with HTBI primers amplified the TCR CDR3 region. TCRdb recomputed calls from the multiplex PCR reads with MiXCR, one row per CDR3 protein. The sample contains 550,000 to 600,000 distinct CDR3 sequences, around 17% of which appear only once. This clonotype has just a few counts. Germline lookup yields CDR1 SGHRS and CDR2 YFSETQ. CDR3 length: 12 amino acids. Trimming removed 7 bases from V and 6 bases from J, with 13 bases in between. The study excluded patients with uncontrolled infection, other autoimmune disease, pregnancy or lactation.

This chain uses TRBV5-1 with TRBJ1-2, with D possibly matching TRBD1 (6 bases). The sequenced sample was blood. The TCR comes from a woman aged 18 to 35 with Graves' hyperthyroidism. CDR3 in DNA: TGCGCCAGCGCGGGGGGCTGGGATGGCTACACCTTC. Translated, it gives CASAGGWDGYTF. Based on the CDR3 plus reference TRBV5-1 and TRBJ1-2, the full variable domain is KAGVTQTPRYLIKTRGQQVTLSCSPISGHRSVSWYQQTPGQGLQFLFEYFSETQRNKGNFPGRFSGRQFSNSRSEMNVSTLELGDSALYLCASAGGWDGYTFGSGTRLTVV.